This TCR beta chain was sequenced for a study of Siglec-9 on CD8 T cells in melanoma. Regarding the study as a whole: An effector memory CD8+ T-cell subset seemingly accumulating in melanoma was reportedly marked and regulated by Siglec-9.

Repertoires were generated with immunoSEQ multiplex PCR, while TCRdb's copy carries only in-frame clones and drops some. The table has about 36,000 clones, about 86% seen once. The CDR3 covers 14 residues. Germline V CDR1 and CDR2: MNHEY, SMNVEV (reference sequence). Trimming shortened V by 4 bases and J by 9 bases, and 16 bases separated the two germline ends. This clone was detected once. As yet, its antigen is unknown. The chain is built from TRBV27 and TRBJ2-1; D is perhaps TRBD1 (6 bases). The sequenced material came from Siglec-9- CD8+ T cells sorted from blood. The clonotype was recovered from a human donor in good health. CDR3 coding DNA: TGTGCCAGCAGTTATACATCAGGGGCCGCTGAGCAGTTCTTC. This encodes CASSYTSGAAEQFF.